Following are 15 T cell receptor beta chains from one sample sequenced in a study of T cells in narcolepsy. Method: immunoSEQ multiplex PCR; TCRdb's copy keeps in-frame clones and lacks some. The repertoire includes about 33,000 clones, around 90% of them detected once, and 0.95% to 1.5% sits in the top ten. Source material: CD45RA- memory CD4+ T cells from PBMCs. These TCRs come from a human donor with narcolepsy.

The chain joins TRBV18 to TRBJ2-2; a possible D gene is TRBD2 (5 bases). The length of the CDR3 is 16 residues. V lost 3 bases to trimming and J lost 3 bases, with 14 bases between them. Germline assignment: CDR1 KGHSH and CDR2 LQKENI. The CDR3 protein is CASSPERLADTGELFF. DNA for the CDR3: TGTGCCAGCTCACCCGAGAGGCTAGCCGACACCGGGGAGCTGTTTTTT.

This clone appeared once. V gene TRBV5-1 combines with J gene TRBJ2-5; the D is unclear. This CDR3 is 12 amino acids long. CDR1 and CDR2 (germline): SGHRS, YFSETQ. Trimming took 2 bases from V and 5 from J, leaving 7 bases between them. In DNA form, the CDR3 reads TGCGCCAGCAGCTTTAGTTCCGAGACCCAGTACTTC. It encodes CASSFSSETQYF. The variable domain in full, completed from reference TRBV5-1 and TRBJ2-5, reads KAGVTQTPRYLIKTRGQQVTLSCSPISGHRSVSWYQQTPGQGLQFLFEYFSETQRNKGNFPGRFSGRQFSNSRSEMNVSTLELGDSALYLCASSFSSETQYFGPGTRLLVL.

The rearrangement uses TRBV6-5 and TRBJ1-1; D might be TRBD1 (5 bases). Per the germline V gene, CDR1 is MNHEY and CDR2 is SVGAGI. The ends were cut back, 5 bases at V and 8 bases at J, with 15 bases in the middle. The CDR3 is made up of 13 amino acids. Here the CDR3 DNA reads TGTGCCAGCAGTCCAAATCCGGGGGGAGAAGCTTTCTTT. Translating gives CASSPNPGGEAFF.

The chain uses TRBV7-9 and TRBJ1-3; maybe TRBD1 (6 bases). V dropped 1 base and J dropped 2 bases, with 9 bases sitting between them. The CDR3 has 15 residues. CDR1 and CDR2 from the germline V gene are SEHNR and FQNEAQ (reference sequence). This chain's CDR3 is CASSLGGTTGNTIYF. The CDR3 DNA is TGTGCCAGCAGCTTAGGCGGGACAACTGGAAACACCATATATTTT. Complete variable domain (other parts from reference TRBV7-9 and TRBJ1-3): DTGVSQNPRHKITKRGQNVTFRCDPISEHNRLYWYRQTLGQGPEFLTYFQNEAQLEKSRLLSDRFSAERPKGSFSTLEIQRTEQGDSAMYLCASSLGGTTGNTIYFGEGSWLTVV.

The CDR3 sequence is CAISERVAGGNEQFF. CDR3 DNA sequence: TGTGCCATCAGTGAAAGGGTAGCGGGGGGAAATGAGCAGTTCTTC. The J gene is TRBJ2-1, the V gene TRBV10-3, with TRBD2 matching over 10 bases. CDR3 length: 15 amino acids. After removal of 3 bases from V and 7 bases from J, the junction contained 6 bases not matched to a gene. CDR1 and CDR2 from the germline V gene are ENHRY and SYGVKD.

The gene calls are TRBV7-3 and TRBJ1-6; D possibly corresponds to TRBD1 (5 bases). Trimming left V 4 bases short and J 12 bases short, with 13 bases between. Germline V gene lookup returns CDR1 SGHTA and CDR2 FQGTGA. This CDR3 region has 13 residues. For the CDR3, the DNA is TGTGCCAGCAGCTCGGGGCCCCAACAACCCCTCCACTTT. Its protein is CASSSGPQQPLHF.

This clone has just one count. This sequence joins TRBV27 and TRBJ1-1, with TRBD1 matching over 8 bases. J was trimmed by 4 bases and V by 6 bases; bases with no gene match: 4. CDR1 is MNHEY, CDR2 SMNVEV, per germline (reference sequence). The CDR3 length is 13 residues. The CDR3: CASRATGGTEAFF. The CDR3 nucleotides read TGTGCCAGCAGAGCAACAGGGGGCACTGAAGCTTTCTTT.

V usage is TRBV5-1 and J usage is TRBJ2-1; TRBD2 matches 14 bases. This CDR3 region has 15 residues. CDR1 and CDR2 (germline): SGHRS, YFSETQ. The junction had 2 bases not matched to a gene; V was cut back by 7 bases and J by 2 bases. The CDR3 region is CASATSGGAYNEQFF. The DNA of the CDR3 is TGCGCCAGCGCGACTAGCGGGGGGGCCTACAATGAGCAGTTCTTC. Combining the CDR3 with reference TRBV5-1 and TRBJ2-1 gives the whole variable domain KAGVTQTPRYLIKTRGQQVTLSCSPISGHRSVSWYQQTPGQGLQFLFEYFSETQRNKGNFPGRFSGRQFSNSRSEMNVSTLELGDSALYLCASATSGGAYNEQFFGPGTRLTVL.

The gene calls are TRBV19 and TRBJ2-7, with D uncertain. Looked up from germline, CDR1 is LNHDA and CDR2 is SQIVND (reference sequence). V was cut by 4 bases and J by 0 bases, with 7 bases left in between. This CDR3 contains 13 residues. In nucleotides, the CDR3 is TGTGCCAGTAGTACGGCTAGCTCCTACGAGCAGTACTTC. It is translated as CASSTASSYEQYF.

V usage is TRBV11-2 and J usage is TRBJ2-1; possibly TRBD1 for D (6 bases). V lost 4 bases, J lost 13 bases, and 14 bases lay in between. Germline V gene data show CDR1 as SGHAT and CDR2 as FQNNGV. This CDR3 comprises 12 residues. CDR3 in DNA: TGTGCCAGCAGCTGGGGAACAGGGACACAGTTCTTC. Residues: CASSWGTGTQFF.

In this sample, this clone turned up once. The chain combines TRBV6-5 with TRBJ2-1; D call uncertain. The CDR3 spans 13 residues. With 11 bases removed from V and 7 bases from J, the gap between germline ends came to 18 bases. Germline CDR1 reads MNHEY; CDR2 reads SVGAGI. The CDR3 reads CAAGASTLNEQFF. DNA of the CDR3: TGTGCCGCAGGTGCCTCTACTCTTAATGAGCAGTTCTTC.

The chain joins TRBV25-1 to TRBJ1-1, with D hard to call. The CDR3 spans 13 residues. With 4 bases removed from V and 5 bases from J, the gap between germline ends came to 11 bases. CDR1 MGHDK and CDR2 SYGVNS come from the germline V gene. CDR3 nucleotides: TGTGCCAGCAGTGTATCCATAGGGACTGAAGCTTTCTTT. As protein: CASSVSIGTEAFF.

This chain joins TRBV6-1 and TRBJ2-5, with D possibly matching TRBD1 (5 bases). Per the germline V gene, CDR1 is MNHNS and CDR2 is SASEGT. The V and J ends lost 9 bases and 2 bases respectively, with 19 bases between them. The CDR3 length is 15 residues. The CDR3 DNA reads TGTGCCAGTTCTCCCGGTTGGACATCGCAAGAGACCCAGTACTTC. This sequence encodes CASSPGWTSQETQYF.

This chain joins TRBV7-3 and TRBJ1-2, with 8 bases aligning to TRBD1. Germline lookup yields CDR1 SGHTA and CDR2 FQGTGA. CDR3 size: 13 residues. Losses at the gene ends were 5 bases for V and 3 bases for J; bases not matched to a gene: 2. The CDR3 is CASSEDRDYGYTF. Here the CDR3 DNA reads TGTGCCAGCAGCGAGGACAGGGACTATGGCTACACCTTC.

With respect to this clone: One junction end does not reproduce the germline sequence, and a read error may be involved. The chain links TRBV6-1 to TRBJ1-1, with D perhaps TRBD1 (5 bases). There are 8 residues in the CDR3. Germline V gene sequence: CDR1 MNHNS, CDR2 SASEGT. CDR3 in amino acids: CASYLGAF. The CDR3 DNA is TGTGCCAGCTATTTAGGGGCCTTT.